This entry is about one T cell receptor (beta chain). The antigen is undetermined. Compared with germline, one end of the junction differs, possibly owing to a read error. The data were taken from a study of T cells in localized non-small cell lung cancer. Findings of the study overall: Uninvolved adjacent lung showed peak T cell clonality, exceeding tumor. Prolonged overall survival went with higher T cell density in the blood. Researchers found a median around 58 of the top 100 tumor clones in adjacent lung. Analysis by sequencing included only one tumor region, so heterogeneity remains possible.

The repertoire was sequenced with immunoSEQ multiplex PCR; TCRdb's copy has only in-frame clones and lacks some. The repertoire holds over a thousand clones, approximately 24% seen once, with approximately 26% in the top ten. This clonotype originated in a male donor older than 55 with stage III lung adenocarcinoma. The source material was lung tumor tissue, sampled before any cancer treatment.

CDR3 DNA sequence: TGTGCCAGCAGTGACTCAGACACCGGGGAGCTGTTTTTT. This gives the protein CASSDSDTGELFF. V and J are TRBV6-8 and TRBJ2-2; D is undetermined. The CDR3 loop spans 13 amino acids. Germline values: CDR1 MNHGY, CDR2 SAAAGT.